Many counts were recorded for the clone carrying this TCR beta chain. Its antigen is unidentified. The CDR3 is 15 amino acids. In germline, CDR1 is LGHDT, CDR2 YNNKEL (reference sequence). Germline trimming cut 3 bases from V and 3 bases from J; bases unmatched to any gene: 4. Amplification targeted TCR beta CDR3 regions from RNA transcripts. Using the HTBI primer set, a first-round RT-PCR was run on the TCR CDR3. TCRdb processed the multiplex PCR reads anew with MiXCR; each CDR3 protein has one entry. The data show roughly 400,000 distinct CDR3 sequences, about an eighth seen once. This sample was taken from a study of T cells in Graves' hyperthyroidism and ophthalmopathy. Points from the study as a whole: Onset of ophthalmopathy came a median approximately 6 months after the model predicted it.

Inclusion characteristics of ophthalmopathy patients comprised a Clinical Activity Score of at least 3, a NOSPECS grade of at least 4, and duration under 3 months. The study based diagnoses on clinical symptoms, serum thyroxine and TRAb, thyroid ultrasound and orbital computed tomography. Specimen: blood. The source is a man aged 50-59 years with Graves' ophthalmopathy. The rearrangement joins TRBV3-1 to TRBJ2-7; 11 nucleotides agree with TRBD2. CDR3 region: CASSQVSGRGYEQYF. The DNA of the CDR3 is TGTGCCAGCAGCCAGGTTAGCGGGAGGGGCTACGAGCAGTACTTC.